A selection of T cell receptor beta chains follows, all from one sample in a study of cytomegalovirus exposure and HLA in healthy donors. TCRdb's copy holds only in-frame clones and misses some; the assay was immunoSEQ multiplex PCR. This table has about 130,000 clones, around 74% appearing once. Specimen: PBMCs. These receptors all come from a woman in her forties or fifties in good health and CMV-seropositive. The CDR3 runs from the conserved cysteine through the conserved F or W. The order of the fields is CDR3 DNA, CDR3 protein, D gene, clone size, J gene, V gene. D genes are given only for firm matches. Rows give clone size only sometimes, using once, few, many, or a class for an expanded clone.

TGTGCCAGCAGCCCCCAGACAGGGCTCGGAAACTACGAGCAGTACTTC CASSPQTGLGNYEQYF TRBD1 . TRBJ2-7 TRBV14
TGTGCCATCAGCGCCGGCGACTCGGGAAACACCATATATTTT CAISAGDSGNTIYF . . TRBJ1-3 TRBV10-3
TGTGCCAGCAGTGATCCCAGGGGTAGTCAAGAGACCCAGTACTTC CASSDPRGSQETQYF . few TRBJ2-5 TRBV25-1
TGTGCCAGTAGTGCCCGACTAACGGCCTACGAGCAGTACTTC CASSARLTAYEQYF . . TRBJ2-7 TRBV19
TGTGCGTCTGCGGGACAGGGGGTCTCTGGGGAGCTGTTTTTT CASAGQGVSGELFF TRBD1 . TRBJ2-2 TRBV7-2
TGTGCCAGCAGCCAACCTCCAGGGGGCCGGAACACTGAAGCTTTCTTT CASSQPPGGRNTEAFF TRBD1 once TRBJ1-1 TRBV7-3
TGTGCCAGCAGCTTATTGCGGGGGGGCCGAGAGACCCAGTACTTC CASSLLRGGRETQYF TRBD2 . TRBJ2-5 TRBV7-9
TGTGCCAGCAGCTTAAGCCGGTCCTACGAGCAGTACTTC CASSLSRSYEQYF . . TRBJ2-7 TRBV7-2
TGTGCCAGCAGTCTAGCGGGAGTAGGCGTTCAGTACTTC CASSLAGVGVQYF TRBD2 . TRBJ2-4 TRBV2
TGTGCCAGCAGCGGACCCTCAGGGAGGGTAACTGAAGCTTTCTTT CASSGPSGRVTEAFF . . TRBJ1-1 TRBV9
TGTGCCAGCTCATACCTAGCGGGGGGGGACAATGAGCAGTTCTTC CASSYLAGGDNEQFF TRBD2 once TRBJ2-1 TRBV18
TGCGCCAGCAGCCAAGGTGCAGGGGGCGCGTACACCGGGGAGCTGTTTTTT CASSQGAGGAYTGELFF TRBD1 . TRBJ2-2 TRBV4-1
TGTGCCAGCAGCCATCCGGGACAGGGGGATAATGAGCAGTTCTTC CASSHPGQGDNEQFF TRBD1 . TRBJ2-1 TRBV11-2
TGTGCCACCAGCAGTAGACTAGCGGGGTTGAGCAATGAGCAGTTCTTC CATSSRLAGLSNEQFF TRBD2 . TRBJ2-1 TRBV15
TGCGCCAGCAGGACAGGGTTATCTAATGAAAAACTGTTTTTT CASRTGLSNEKLFF TRBD1 . TRBJ1-4 TRBV10-2
TGTGCCAGCAAGACAGGACAGTCCAATCAGCCCCAGCATTTT CASKTGQSNQPQHF . . TRBJ1-5 TRBV6-1
TGCGCCAGCAGCTCAAAAATAAAACCCAGGGGCACTGAAGCTTTCTTT CASSSKIKPRGTEAFF . . TRBJ1-1 TRBV5-1
TGTGCCAGTGTTTCCGGGGACAGAAAACTGTTTTTT CASVSGDRKLFF TRBD1 few TRBJ1-4 TRBV19
TGTGCCAGTAGTCCTGGGAGGAGAGCCTCGACCCAGCCCCAGCATTTT CASSPGRRASTQPQHF . few TRBJ1-5 TRBV19
TGCGCCAGCAGCCGGGACTATCAAGAGACCCAGTACTTC CASSRDYQETQYF TRBD2 . TRBJ2-5 TRBV4-3
TGTGCCAGCAGCTTCGGACAGGGAGCCTCCATCCTCCACTTT CASSFGQGASILHF TRBD1 . TRBJ1-6 TRBV11-2
TGTGCCAGCAGCTCGCTAGCGGGGGCACACAATGAGCAGTTCTTC CASSSLAGAHNEQFF TRBD2 once TRBJ2-1 TRBV5-6
TGTGCCAGCAGTCTCAGGGGGGTTAACTATGGCTACACCTTC CASSLRGVNYGYTF TRBD1 . TRBJ1-2 TRBV27
TGTGCCAGCAGCGTAGCTCTCACAGATACGCAGTATTTT CASSVALTDTQYF . . TRBJ2-3 TRBV9
TGTGCCGGGCGAAACAGGGCGGATCAGCCCCAGCATTTT CAGRNRADQPQHF . . TRBJ1-5 TRBV30
TGCGCCAGCAGCTTGGCTGTGTCAGGGGCCAATGAGCAGTTCTTC CASSLAVSGANEQFF . . TRBJ2-1 TRBV5-1
TGTGCCAGCAGTGAAGAACATTTCGGGGGTGTGGAGACCCAGTACTTC CASSEEHFGGVETQYF . . TRBJ2-5 TRBV2
TGTGCCAGCAGTAAGGACACCTTACTAATGAACACTGAAGCTTTCTTT CASSKDTLLMNTEAFF . . TRBJ1-1 TRBV28
TGTGCCAGCTCACCACTGGGGTGGACTGCGGGGAACACTGAAGCTTTCTTT CASSPLGWTAGNTEAFF . . TRBJ1-1 TRBV18
TGTGCCAGCAGTGAAGCCCGCGGGTTCTTC CASSEARGFF . . TRBJ2-1 TRBV6-1
TGTGCCAGCAGTTTAACAGGGGGCAATTCACCCCTCCACTTT CASSLTGGNSPLHF TRBD1 . TRBJ1-6 TRBV28
TGCGCCAGCAGCCAAGTTGGCAGGATCGACGAGCAGTACTTC CASSQVGRIDEQYF . . TRBJ2-7 TRBV4-1
TGCGCCAGCAGCCCCGGGAGCGGACCCTTGGGGGGCTACACCTTC CASSPGSGPLGGYTF . . TRBJ1-2 TRBV4-1
TGTGCCATCAGTCCCGCCGGGGATGAGCAGTTCTTC CAISPAGDEQFF . few TRBJ2-1 TRBV10-3
TGCGCCAGCAGCCAAGAAGGCCGCGGACTAGGAGCAGATACGCAGTATTTT CASSQEGRGLGADTQYF TRBD2 . TRBJ2-3 TRBV4-1
TGTGCCAGCAGCCCCAGTTGGGGGCTTCTATCCGAGCAGTACTTC CASSPSWGLLSEQYF . . TRBJ2-7 TRBV9
TGTGCCAGCAGCTTCACTATGAACACTGAAGCTTTCTTT CASSFTMNTEAFF . . TRBJ1-1 TRBV7-9
TGTGCCAGCAGTTTAGGTAGCGGGGCGTACAATGAGCAGTTCTTC CASSLGSGAYNEQFF TRBD2 . TRBJ2-1 TRBV27
TGTGCCAGCAGCCCGCAGGACAGCTCTGGAAACACCATATATTTT CASSPQDSSGNTIYF . . TRBJ1-3 TRBV7-2
TGTGCCAGCACCAAGGGAGCGGGAAACACCATATATTTT CASTKGAGNTIYF . . TRBJ1-3 TRBV28
TGCAGCGTTGAAGACCTACGGGACAGGGGTTTGTACACCTTC CSVEDLRDRGLYTF TRBD1 . TRBJ1-2 TRBV29-1
TGTGCCAGCGGATTCTCAGACAGGATATACTATGGCTACACCTTC CASGFSDRIYYGYTF . once TRBJ1-2 TRBV6-1
TGTGCCAGTAACCCAGGAACCGGGGAGCTGTTTTTT CASNPGTGELFF . . TRBJ2-2 TRBV19
TGTGCCAGTAGTCACCCAGGGGACTATGGCTACACCTTC CASSHPGDYGYTF . . TRBJ1-2 TRBV19
TGTGCCAGCAGTTGGGACAGGGACCCTAGGCAGCCCCAGCATTTT CASSWDRDPRQPQHF TRBD1 . TRBJ1-5 TRBV6-1
TGTGCCAGCAGTAAATGGGGCCGCACAGATACGCAGTATTTT CASSKWGRTDTQYF . . TRBJ2-3 TRBV28
TGTGCCAGCAGCTTCCCTAGCGGGGGCCTCTCCTACGAGCAGTACTTC CASSFPSGGLSYEQYF TRBD2 . TRBJ2-7 TRBV7-9
TGTGCCAGCAGCCGAAGCGGGACAGGGGTAGCAGATACGCAGTATTTT CASSRSGTGVADTQYF TRBD1 few TRBJ2-3 TRBV11-2
TGTGCCAGCAGTCTTGGAGAGAGCTCCTACAATGAGCAGTTCTTC CASSLGESSYNEQFF . . TRBJ2-1 TRBV6-5
TGTGCCAGCAGCCAGACAGGGAAGTGGTTCTTC CASSQTGKWFF TRBD1 . TRBJ2-1 TRBV6-1
TGTGCTAGCAGTAAACTCGGGCAGGGTGGTCGTGGAAACACCATATATTTT CASSKLGQGGRGNTIYF . . TRBJ1-3 TRBV25-1